One and the same sample provided the 5 T cell receptor beta chains below, sequenced in a study of T cell changes during pregnancy in multiple sclerosis. Generated by immunoSEQ multiplex PCR, the TCRdb table keeps only in-frame clones and is missing some. The top ten clones hold approximately 0.86% of a sample with some 27,000 clones, nearly 90% of them seen once. This sample comprised CD4+ T cells from peripheral blood mononuclear cells, obtained in the second trimester of pregnancy. All receptors come from a female donor with multiple sclerosis, enrolled in a pregnancy study.

This clone showed up just once. The chain combines TRBV6-5 with TRBJ2-7; D is unresolved. The V and J ends lost 5 bases and 4 bases respectively, with 6 bases between them. Germline CDR1 reads MNHEY; CDR2 reads SVGAGI. The CDR3 is 11 amino acids. The CDR3 region has the DNA TGTGCCAGCAGTGCACAGTACGAGCAGTACTTC. This translates into CASSAQYEQYF.

The rearrangement links TRBV4-1 to TRBJ2-3; TRBD2 matches at 8 bases. With V trimmed by 4 bases and J by 0 bases, 9 bases remained unmatched. The CDR3 totals 17 residues. The germline gives CDR1 MGHRA, CDR2 YSYEKL. In DNA, the CDR3 is TGCGCCAGCAGCCTCCCCCGAAGCGGGGGAAGCACAGATACGCAGTATTTT. It encodes CASSLPRSGGSTDTQYF.

The chain uses TRBV5-1 and TRBJ1-6, with 7 bases identical to TRBD1. This CDR3 contains 14 residues. The trim removed 4 bases at V and 10 bases at J, leaving 8 bases unmatched. CDR1 is SGHRS, CDR2 YFSETQ, per germline. For the CDR3, the DNA is TGCGCCAGCAGCCGGGACAGTTTTAGCTCACCCCTCCACTTT. Amino acids: CASSRDSFSSPLHF. The variable domain in full, with the rest retrieved from reference TRBV5-1 and TRBJ1-6, is KAGVTQTPRYLIKTRGQQVTLSCSPISGHRSVSWYQQTPGQGLQFLFEYFSETQRNKGNFPGRFSGRQFSNSRSEMNVSTLELGDSALYLCASSRDSFSSPLHFGNGTRLTVT.

In this sample, this clone turned up once. The chain uses TRBV5-4 and TRBJ1-3, with 9 bases matching TRBD1. This CDR3 region has 13 residues. The germline gives CDR1 SGHNT, CDR2 YYREEE (reference sequence). The J segment lost 7 bases and the V segment lost 4 bases, leaving 3 bases of the junction unmatched. The CDR3 region is CASSQGTGNTIYF. The CDR3 DNA reads TGTGCCAGCAGCCAGGGGACAGGGAACACCATATATTTT.

This clone was picked up one time. The CDR3 DNA sequence: TGTGCCAGCAGCTTACAAACGACTAGCACGGAGACCCAGTACTTC. Translating it yields CASSLQTTSTETQYF. This chain links TRBV7-2 with TRBJ2-5, with 7 bases fitting TRBD2. The germline V gene has CDR1 SGHTA and CDR2 FQGNSA. V shed 2 bases, J shed 5 bases, and the junction held 8 bases outside the gene matches. CDR3 length: 15 amino acids.